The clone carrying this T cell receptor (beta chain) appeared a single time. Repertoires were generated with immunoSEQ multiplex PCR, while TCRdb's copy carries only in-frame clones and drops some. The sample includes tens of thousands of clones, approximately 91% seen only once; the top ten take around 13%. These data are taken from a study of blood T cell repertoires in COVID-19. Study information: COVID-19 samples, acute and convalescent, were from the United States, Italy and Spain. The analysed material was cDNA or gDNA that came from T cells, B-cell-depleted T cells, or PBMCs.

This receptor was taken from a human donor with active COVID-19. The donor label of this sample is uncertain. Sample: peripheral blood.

The CDR3 bases are TGTGCCAGTAGTACCGAACTAGCGGTCCACTACGAGCAGTACTTC. Its translation is CASSTELAVHYEQYF. The chain uses TRBV19 and TRBJ2-7; 8 nucleotides line up with TRBD2. Losses at the gene ends were 4 bases for V and 3 bases for J; bases not matched to a gene: 8. Germline CDR1 reads LNHDA; CDR2 reads SQIVND (reference sequence). There are 15 residues in the CDR3.